This T cell receptor beta chain was identified during a study of cytomegalovirus exposure and HLA in healthy donors. Broader study findings: Analysis performed later found over 15,000 TCR beta sequences associated with HLA alleles at 0.05 false discovery rate. Some public TCRs appeared in many individuals, while most sequences were rare.

Germline trimming cut 3 bases from V and 4 bases from J; bases unmatched to any gene: 4. The CDR3 runs 14 residues. The germline gives CDR1 LNHDA, CDR2 SQIVND (reference sequence). Concerning this clone itself: Antigen specificity is unknown.

The PCR contained 60 Vbeta and 13 Jbeta primers. How the authors handled the data: Approximately 9.9 million shared chains were among the 65 million to 85 million unique TCR beta chains that a later analysis counted. Generated by immunoSEQ multiplex PCR, the TCRdb table keeps only in-frame clones and is missing some. Clone size and V and J calls were adopted from that table, with D and trimming inferred from the DNA. This table has 150,000 or so clones, more than 70% appearing once. Sequenced input: PBMCs. The chain combines TRBV19 with TRBJ2-7; 9 bases align to TRBD1. This TCR was recovered from a man aged 40-49 years in good health and CMV-seronegative. The CDR3 sequence: CASSMGTGFYEQYF. In DNA, the CDR3 is TGTGCCAGTAGTATGGGGACAGGGTTTTACGAGCAGTACTTC. Filled out from reference TRBV19 and TRBJ2-7, the complete variable domain reads DGGITQSPKYLFRKEGQNVTLSCEQNLNHDAMYWYRQDPGQGLRLIYYSQIVNDFQKGDIAEGYSVSREKKESFPLTVTSAQKNPTAFYLCASSMGTGFYEQYFGPGTRLTVT.